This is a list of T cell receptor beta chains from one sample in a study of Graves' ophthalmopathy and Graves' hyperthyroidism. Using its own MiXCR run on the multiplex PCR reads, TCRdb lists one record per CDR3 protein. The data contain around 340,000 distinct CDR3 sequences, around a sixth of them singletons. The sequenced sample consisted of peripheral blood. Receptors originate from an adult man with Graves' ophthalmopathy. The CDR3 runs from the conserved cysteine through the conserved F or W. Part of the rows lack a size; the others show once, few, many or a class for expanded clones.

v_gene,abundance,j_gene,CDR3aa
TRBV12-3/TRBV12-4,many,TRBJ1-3,CASSFWATRNTIYF
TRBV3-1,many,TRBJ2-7,CASSHDSGGASEQYF
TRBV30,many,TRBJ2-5,CAWSVQRGGLQETQYF
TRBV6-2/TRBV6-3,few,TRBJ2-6,CASSQTASGANVLTF
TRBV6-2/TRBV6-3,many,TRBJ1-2,CASSYTSGQADFAYGYTF
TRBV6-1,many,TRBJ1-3,CASSGPIGDSGNTIYF
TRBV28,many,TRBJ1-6,CASSWSRHTSNSPLHF
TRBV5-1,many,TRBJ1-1,CASSLSSKNTEAFF
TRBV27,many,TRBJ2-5,CASSPRLAGVRETQYF
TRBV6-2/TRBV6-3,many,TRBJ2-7,CASGGQGPLEQYF
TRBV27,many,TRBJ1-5,CASSFRSSYTPQHF
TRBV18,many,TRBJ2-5,CASSPTTRLGETQYF
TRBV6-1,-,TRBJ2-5,CASRKASGTQETQYF
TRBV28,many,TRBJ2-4,CASSSIGQGQNIQYF
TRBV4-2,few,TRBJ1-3,CASSQGGGTAGNTIYF
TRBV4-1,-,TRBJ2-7,CASSQTTGESYEQYF
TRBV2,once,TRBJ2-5,CASSEAVAEAGTQYF
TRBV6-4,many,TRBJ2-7,CASSLALGDRGHYEQYF
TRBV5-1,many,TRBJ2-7,CASSSEGRKQYF
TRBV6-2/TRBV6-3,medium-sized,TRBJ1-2,CASSYGAGGYGYTF
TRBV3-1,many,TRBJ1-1,CASSYGIVEAFF
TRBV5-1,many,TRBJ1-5,CASSEGRTSRYSNQPQHF
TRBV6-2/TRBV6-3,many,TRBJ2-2,CASSYPRGSGGLNTGELFF
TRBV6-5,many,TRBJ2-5,CASRSTGGRETQYF
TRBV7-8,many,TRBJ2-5,CASSLASGRRETQYF
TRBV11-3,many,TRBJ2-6,CASSLMGQWANVLTF
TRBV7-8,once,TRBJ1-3,CASSFFGRGHGNTIYF
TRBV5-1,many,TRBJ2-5,CASNVIGTELSF
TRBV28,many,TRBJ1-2,CASSLQGQGENYGYTF
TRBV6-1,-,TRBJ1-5,CASSEEVGVKSYQPQHF
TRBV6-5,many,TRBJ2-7,CASARDRVYEQYF
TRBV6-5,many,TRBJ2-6,CASRGALRGANVLTF
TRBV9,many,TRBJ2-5,CASSVAGRGETQYF
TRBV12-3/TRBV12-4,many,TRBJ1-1,CASSFFQAYTTEAFF
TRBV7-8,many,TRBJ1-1,CASSLHGGWGRGTEAFF
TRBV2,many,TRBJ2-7,CASSDDTDSSYEQYF
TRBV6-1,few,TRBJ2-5,CASKGRAQETQYF
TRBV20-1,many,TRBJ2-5,CSARERGVLRETQYF
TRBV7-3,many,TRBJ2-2,CASRGGDTGELFF
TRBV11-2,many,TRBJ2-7,CASSQRTSGRGEQYF
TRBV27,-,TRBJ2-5,CASRRTGGSETQYF
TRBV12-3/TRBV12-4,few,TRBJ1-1,CASTDRGEAFF
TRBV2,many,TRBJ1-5,CASSVGQGRNQPQHF
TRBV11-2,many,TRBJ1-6,CASSLGSQGNSPLHF
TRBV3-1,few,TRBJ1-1,CASSNGGLNTEAFF
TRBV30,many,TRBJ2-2,CAWAGTANTGELFF
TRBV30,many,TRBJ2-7,CASIRYTYEQYF
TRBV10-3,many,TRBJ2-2,CAISVLTTGELFF
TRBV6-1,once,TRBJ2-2,CASSQTGGRSGELFF
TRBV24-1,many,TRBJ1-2,CATSDPQGRSNYGYTF
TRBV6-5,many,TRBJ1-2,CASSIRGQGANGYTF
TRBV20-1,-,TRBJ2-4,CSASRQVDIQYF
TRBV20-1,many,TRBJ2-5,CSSKTGLADVGETQYF